This T cell receptor beta chain was sequenced for a study of cytomegalovirus exposure and HLA in healthy donors. Study results and limitations: In an earlier analysis, productive rearrangement rates for most beta V segments clustered near 87% or 30%.

Comment on this clone: Its target is not known.

Primers: 60 Vbeta forward and 13 Jbeta reverse. Authors' methods: Counted up in a later analysis, unique TCR beta chains came to 60 million to 95 million, with roughly 11 million shared. Profiled with immunoSEQ multiplex PCR; TCRdb holds only in-frame clones, not every one. V and J calls plus clone size are reproduced from that table; the DNA served to infer D and trimming. Of some 120,000 clones in the sample, around three quarters were seen once. The CDR3 is 12 residues long. Between the trimmed V and J ends, which lost 8 bases and 7 bases, there was a span of 12 bases. CDR1 is SNHLY, CDR2 FYNNEI, per germline.

The receptor's source is a middle-aged woman in good health and CMV-seropositive. The chain uses TRBV2 and TRBJ2-4; possible D gene TRBD1, 7 bases. The sample comprised PBMCs. CDR3 region: CASGGTANIQYF. The CDR3 DNA reads TGTGCCAGCGGCGGGACAGCTAACATTCAGTACTTC. The whole variable domain, remainder taken from reference TRBV2 and TRBJ2-4, is EPEVTQTPSHQVTQMGQEVILRCVPISNHLYFYWYRQILGQKVEFLVSFYNNEISEKSEIFDDQFSVERPDGSNFTLKIRSTKLEDSAMYFCASGGTANIQYFGAGTRLSVL.